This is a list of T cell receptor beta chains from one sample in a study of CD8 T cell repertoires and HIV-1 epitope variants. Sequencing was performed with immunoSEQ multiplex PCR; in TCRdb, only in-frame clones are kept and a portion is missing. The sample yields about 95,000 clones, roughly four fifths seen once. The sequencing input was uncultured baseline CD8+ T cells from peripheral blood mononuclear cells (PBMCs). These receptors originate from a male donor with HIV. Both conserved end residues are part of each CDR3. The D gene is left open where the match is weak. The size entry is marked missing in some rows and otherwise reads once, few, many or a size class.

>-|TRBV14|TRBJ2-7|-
CASSQDFGSGRSYEQYF
TGTGCCAGCAGCCAAGATTTCGGAAGCGGGCGCTCCTACGAGCAGTACTTC
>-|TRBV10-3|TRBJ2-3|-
CAIRRGGGRTDTQYF
TGTGCCATCCGCAGGGGCGGGGGCCGCACAGATACGCAGTATTTT
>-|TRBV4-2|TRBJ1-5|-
CASSQVSHPQAQFADRGNQPQHF
TGTGCCAGCAGCCAAGTTTCTCACCCCCAGGCCCAGTTTGCCGATCGGGGCAATCAGCCCCAGCATTTT
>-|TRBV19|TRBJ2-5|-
CASSISPGKETQYF
TGTGCCAGTAGTATTTCCCCAGGGAAGGAGACCCAGTACTTC
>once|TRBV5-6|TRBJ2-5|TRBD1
CASSSWTGGGETQYF
TGTGCCAGCAGCTCCTGGACAGGGGGGGGAGAGACCCAGTACTTC
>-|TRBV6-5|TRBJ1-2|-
CASSYSSNYGYTF
TGTGCCAGCAGTTACTCCTCTAACTACGGCTACACCTTC
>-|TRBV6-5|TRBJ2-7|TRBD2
CASKASGRDEQYF
TGTGCCAGCAAGGCTAGTGGGAGGGACGAGCAGTACTTC
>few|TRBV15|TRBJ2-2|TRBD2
CATKRELTGELFF
TGTGCCACGAAGCGGGAGTTGACCGGGGAGCTGTTTTTT
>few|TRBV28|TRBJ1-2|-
CASRELTGGYTF
TGTGCCAGCAGGGAACTGACAGGAGGCTACACCTTC
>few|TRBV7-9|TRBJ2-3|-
CASSSIGQPTDTQYF
TGTGCCAGCAGCTCAATTGGACAGCCCACAGATACGCAGTATTTT
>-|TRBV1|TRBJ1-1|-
CTSMGGENTEAFF
TGCACCAGCATGGGGGGGGAGAACACTGAAGCTTTCTTT
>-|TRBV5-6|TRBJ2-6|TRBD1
CASSSGDRGVFGANVLTF
TGTGCCAGCAGCTCGGGGGACAGGGGCGTTTTTGGGGCCAACGTCCTGACTTTC
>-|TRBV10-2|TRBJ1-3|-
CASMGISGNTIYF
TGCGCCTCAATGGGCATCTCTGGAAACACCATATATTTT
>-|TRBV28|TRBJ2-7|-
CASSRGYEQYF
TGTGCCAGCAGTCGGGGCTACGAGCAGTACTTC
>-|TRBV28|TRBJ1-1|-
CASSANQASEMNTEAFF
TGTGCCAGCAGTGCTAACCAAGCTTCAGAGATGAACACTGAAGCTTTCTTT
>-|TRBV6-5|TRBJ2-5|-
CASSYLNGGQETQYF
TGTGCCAGCAGTTACCTCAATGGGGGCCAAGAGACCCAGTACTTC
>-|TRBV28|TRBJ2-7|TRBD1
CASIRTGAYEQYF
TGTGCCAGCATCCGGACAGGCGCCTACGAGCAGTACTTC
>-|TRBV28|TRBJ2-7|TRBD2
CASSLGTSGRSSYEQYF
TGTGCCAGCAGTTTAGGGACTAGCGGGAGGAGCTCCTACGAGCAGTACTTC
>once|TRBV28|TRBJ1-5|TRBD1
CASSLGQGANQPQHF
TGTGCCAGCAGTTTGGGGCAGGGGGCGAATCAGCCCCAGCATTTT
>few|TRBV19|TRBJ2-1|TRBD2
CASRETPGLAAGEQFF
TGTGCCAGTCGTGAAACACCGGGACTAGCGGCTGGTGAGCAGTTCTTC
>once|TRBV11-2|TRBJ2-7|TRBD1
CASSFEDRGNEQYF
TGTGCCAGCAGCTTCGAGGACAGGGGCAACGAGCAGTACTTC
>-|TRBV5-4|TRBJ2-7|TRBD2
CASSPGTSGRKYEQYF
TGTGCCAGCAGCCCAGGGACTAGCGGGAGGAAATACGAGCAGTACTTC
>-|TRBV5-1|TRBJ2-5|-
CASSLGGLQGETQYF
TGCGCCAGCAGCTTGGGGGGGCTACAGGGAGAGACCCAGTACTTC
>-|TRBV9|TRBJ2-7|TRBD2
CASSVEAGWAYEQYF
TGTGCCAGCAGCGTAGAAGCGGGATGGGCCTACGAGCAGTACTTC
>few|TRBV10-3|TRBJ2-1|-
CAISESIDEQFF
TGTGCCATCAGTGAATCCATCGATGAGCAGTTCTTC
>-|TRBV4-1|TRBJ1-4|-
CASSRGGVANEKLFF
TGCGCCAGCAGTCGAGGGGGAGTCGCTAATGAAAAACTGTTTTTT
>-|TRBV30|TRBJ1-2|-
CAWSPTGEGYGYTF
TGTGCCTGGAGTCCTACGGGGGAGGGCTATGGCTACACCTTC
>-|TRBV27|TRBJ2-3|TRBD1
CASSFRDRGPDTQYF
TGTGCCAGCAGTTTCCGGGACAGGGGACCAGATACGCAGTATTTT
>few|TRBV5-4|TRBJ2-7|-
CASSLASYEQYF
TGTGCCAGCAGTCTGGCCTCCTACGAGCAGTACTTC
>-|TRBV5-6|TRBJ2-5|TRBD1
CASDGTVPQETQYF
TGTGCCAGCGATGGGACAGTCCCGCAAGAGACCCAGTACTTC
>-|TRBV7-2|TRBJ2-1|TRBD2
CASSYSGSSYNEQFF
TGTGCCAGCAGCTACAGCGGGAGCTCCTACAATGAGCAGTTCTTC
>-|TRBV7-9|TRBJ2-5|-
CASSPIFDGETQYF
TGTGCCAGCAGCCCCATTTTTGATGGGGAGACCCAGTACTTC
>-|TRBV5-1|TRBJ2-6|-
CASSTRDSSGANVLTF
TGCGCCAGCAGCACGCGGGACAGCTCTGGGGCCAACGTCCTGACTTTC
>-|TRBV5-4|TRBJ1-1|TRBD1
CASSFGDRDTEAFF
TGTGCCAGCAGCTTCGGCGACAGGGACACTGAAGCTTTCTTT
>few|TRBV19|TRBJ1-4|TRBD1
CASSLPGTGSEKLFF
TGTGCCAGTAGTCTTCCCGGGACAGGTAGCGAAAAACTGTTTTTT
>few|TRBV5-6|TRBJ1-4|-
CASSAPWVEKLFF
TGTGCCAGCAGCGCCCCTTGGGTTGAAAAACTGTTTTTT
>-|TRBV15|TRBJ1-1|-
CATSRGGLNTEAFF
TGTGCCACCAGCAGAGGCGGATTAAACACTGAAGCTTTCTTT
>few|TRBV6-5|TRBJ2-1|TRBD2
CASRLSGTSRNEQFF
TGTGCCAGCAGACTCAGCGGGACTAGCAGGAATGAGCAGTTCTTC
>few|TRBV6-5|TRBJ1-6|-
CASKQGNSPLHF
TGTGCCAGCAAACAGGGAAATTCACCCCTCCACTTT
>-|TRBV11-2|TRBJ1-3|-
CASSVQQSSGNTIYF
TGTGCCAGCAGTGTTCAACAGAGCTCTGGAAACACCATATATTTT
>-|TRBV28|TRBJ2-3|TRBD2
CASSLSVLAGDTDTQYF
TGTGCCAGCAGCCTCTCGGTCCTAGCGGGGGACACAGATACGCAGTATTTT
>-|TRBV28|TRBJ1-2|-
CASSLSPGHKGGYTF
TGTGCCAGCAGTTTATCCCCGGGGCACAAAGGAGGCTACACCTTC
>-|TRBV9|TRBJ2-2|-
CASSVAAPGTGELFF
TGTGCCAGCAGCGTCGCGGCCCCCGGAACCGGGGAGCTGTTTTTT
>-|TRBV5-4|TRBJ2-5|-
CASSLTRGGRETQYF
TGTGCCAGCAGCTTGACCAGGGGGGGCAGGGAGACCCAGTACTTC
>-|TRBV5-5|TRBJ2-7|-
CASSLRYVYEQYF
TGTGCCAGCAGCTTGAGATATGTCTACGAGCAGTACTTC